This T cell receptor beta chain emerged from a study of blood T cell repertoires in COVID-19. The overall study: The United States, Italy and Spain were the sources of the acute and convalescent COVID-19 samples. The cDNA or gDNA used as material had been derived from T cells, B-cell-depleted T cells, or PBMCs.

The CDR3 is made up of 13 amino acids. Germline CDR1 LNHDA, CDR2 SQIVND (reference sequence). Trimming removed 5 bases from V and 1 base from J, with 8 bases in between. Per the original data handling: For nucleated cells, counts were estimated from reference gene primer amplification. The protocol was immunoSEQ multiplex PCR, while the TCRdb copy is restricted to in-frame clones and leaves out a portion. The V and J calls and clone size come from that table; D and trimming were worked out from the DNA. The sample includes some 120,000 clones, approximately 80% of them seen just once. This clone has ten or more counts.

This chain connects TRBV19 to TRBJ1-1, with a tentative D call TRBD1 (6 bases). The clonotype was recovered from a woman aged 45-65 years with acute or convalescent COVID-19. Sample: peripheral blood. CDR3 region: CASSGQTNTEAFF. CDR3 in DNA: TGTGCCAGTAGTGGACAGACGAACACTGAAGCTTTCTTT.